This is a list of T cell receptor beta chains from one sample in a study of prognosis after radiotherapy for stage I lung cancer. TCRdb called the multiplex PCR reads again in MiXCR, with one record for every CDR3 protein. This table has about 16,000 distinct CDR3 sequences, less than 35% appearing once. The sample in question was PBMCs, obtained before or after stereotactic body radiation therapy (not recorded which). These TCRs come from a donor over 45 with non-small cell lung cancer. Each CDR3 is given with its conserved first and last residue. D genes are given only for firm matches. The size of a clone is reported for some rows only, either as once, few or many, or as a class for expanded clones.

d_gene	abundance	v_gene	j_gene	CDR3aa	CDR3nt
.	many	TRBV28	TRBJ2-7	CASQPAGDYEQYF	TGTGCCAGCCAGCCGGCAGGGGACTACGAGCAGTACTTC
.	many	TRBV19	TRBJ2-7	CASSIVFGSNYEQYF	TGTGCCAGTAGTATAGTTTTCGGGAGTAATTACGAGCAGTACTTC
TRBD1	many	TRBV11-2	TRBJ2-4	CASRRPGTGVDIQYF	TGTGCCAGCAGACGTCCCGGGACAGGGGTTGACATTCAGTACTTC
TRBD1	many	TRBV7-9	TRBJ2-7	CASSKDRVDDEQYF	TGTGCCAGCAGCAAGGACAGGGTGGATGACGAGCAGTACTTC
.	many	TRBV5-4	TRBJ2-7	CASSFPSSYEQYF	TGTGCCAGCAGCTTTCCGAGCTCCTACGAGCAGTACTTC
.	many	TRBV6-2/TRBV6-3	TRBJ1-5	CASSYSTDSQPQHF	TGTGCCAGCAGTTATTCCACAGATAGTCAGCCCCAGCATTTT
.	medium-sized	TRBV7-2	TRBJ2-3	CASSLAQIGDTQYF	TGTGCCAGCAGCTTAGCACAGATTGGAGATACGCAGTATTTT
.	many	TRBV11-2	TRBJ2-1	CASSLGILVDEQFF	TGTGCCAGCAGCTTAGGGATCTTGGTCGATGAGCAGTTCTTC
TRBD1	many	TRBV4-3	TRBJ2-5	CASSQDRGSETQYF	TGCGCCAGCAGCCAAGACAGGGGGAGCGAGACCCAGTACTTC
.	once	TRBV4-3	TRBJ2-7	CASTHDLSSGGEQYF	TGCGCCAGCACCCATGATCTAAGCTCCGGGGGTGAGCAGTACTTC
.	many	TRBV12-3/TRBV12-4	TRBJ2-5	CASSFMAQETQYF	TGTGCCAGCAGTTTTATGGCACAAGAGACCCAGTACTTC
.	many	TRBV6-1	TRBJ2-5	CASRIDSRPEETQYF	TGTGCCAGCAGAATAGACAGTCGCCCCGAAGAGACCCAGTACTTC
.	.	TRBV2	TRBJ1-1	CASSPRHDTRTEAFF	TGTGCCAGCAGCCCACGACACGACACGCGGACTGAAGCTTTCTTT
TRBD1	many	TRBV5-6	TRBJ2-1	CASSLGQGFNEQFF	TGTGCCAGCAGCTTGGGACAGGGGTTCAATGAGCAGTTCTTC
.	few	TRBV6-2/TRBV6-3	TRBJ2-7	CASSDGQTYEQYF	TGTGCCAGTAGTGATGGGCAAACCTACGAGCAGTACTTC
TRBD2	medium-sized	TRBV2	TRBJ2-3	CASRATSGSTDTQYF	TGTGCCAGCAGGGCGACTAGCGGGAGCACAGATACGCAGTATTTT
.	medium-sized	TRBV20-1	TRBJ2-3	CSAIRGGADTQYF	TGCAGTGCTATCAGGGGAGGAGCAGATACGCAGTATTTT
.	medium-sized	TRBV5-1	TRBJ2-2	CASSLVGDANTGELFF	TGCGCCAGCAGCTTGGTTGGTGACGCGAACACCGGGGAGCTGTTTTTT
TRBD2	many	TRBV28	TRBJ2-1	CASSWGETSGSNEQFF	TGTGCCAGCAGTTGGGGCGAGACTAGCGGGTCCAATGAGCAGTTCTTC
.	many	TRBV2	TRBJ2-2	CASTPDTGELFF	TGTGCCAGCACTCCGGACACCGGGGAGCTGTTTTTT
.	many	TRBV24-1	TRBJ2-5	CATSDGAYQETQYF	TGTGCCACCAGTGATGGGGCCTACCAAGAGACCCAGTACTTC
.	many	TRBV7-2	TRBJ2-7	CASSLDPGFYDEQYF	TGTGCCAGCAGCTTAGACCCAGGGTTTTATGACGAGCAGTACTTC
.	many	TRBV19	TRBJ2-6	CASSREGDGANVLTF	TGTGCCAGTAGTAGAGAGGGTGATGGGGCCAACGTCCTGACTTTC
.	few	TRBV6-2/TRBV6-3	TRBJ2-1	CASGEFGWKGLTNEQFF	TGTGCCAGCGGTGAATTCGGCTGGAAGGGCCTGACTAATGAGCAGTTCTTC
.	many	TRBV7-2	TRBJ1-1	CASSSAAGLNTEAFF	TGTGCCAGCAGCTCAGCGGCGGGGTTGAACACTGAAGCTTTCTTT
TRBD2	.	TRBV10-3	TRBJ2-7	CAISGPQVSSTSGSYEQYF	TGTGCCATCAGTGGACCACAGGTGTCTTCGACTAGCGGGAGTTACGAGCAGTACTTC
TRBD2	medium-sized	TRBV12-3/TRBV12-4	TRBJ2-3	CASRRRSSGTGSTDTQYF	TGTGCCAGCAGGCGGCGGTCTAGCGGGACTGGTAGCACAGATACGCAGTATTTT
TRBD2	.	TRBV5-1	TRBJ2-2	CASSSPGTTNTRELFF	TGCGCCAGCAGCTCACCCGGGACTACCAACACGAGGGAGCTGTTTTTT
.	.	TRBV28	TRBJ2-3	CASSFPTGRSGDTQYF	TGTGCCAGCAGTTTCCCGACAGGACGTTCGGGGGATACGCAGTATTTT
.	many	TRBV13	TRBJ2-3	CASSLDEIQTDTQYF	TGTGCCAGCAGCTTAGATGAGATCCAGACAGATACGCAGTATTTT
.	once	TRBV20-1	TRBJ2-7	CSAGGGLAGGSVYEQYF	TGCAGTGCTGGGGGCGGACTCGCTGGAGGGAGTGTATACGAGCAGTACTTC
.	many	TRBV3-1	TRBJ2-7	CASSPLPQGSEQYF	TGTGCCAGCAGCCCCCTCCCACAGGGTAGTGAGCAGTACTTC
.	few	TRBV6-2/TRBV6-3	TRBJ2-7	CASSTGNSYEQYF	TGTGCCAGCAGTACCGGGAACTCCTACGAGCAGTACTTC
.	many	TRBV3-1	TRBJ2-1	CASSQGGSYNEQFF	TGTGCCAGCAGCCAAGGCGGGTCGTACAATGAGCAGTTCTTC
.	many	TRBV3-1	TRBJ1-2	CASSQDLGQGLDYGYTF	TGTGCCAGCAGCCAAGATTTAGGACAAGGGCTTGACTATGGCTACACCTTC
TRBD2	many	TRBV3-1	TRBJ2-7	CASSTPGTSGRYF	TGTGCCAGCAGCACACCAGGGACTAGCGGGAGGTACTTC
.	.	TRBV27	TRBJ1-1	CASSIKKGRTEAFF	TGTGCCAGCAGTATAAAAAAGGGGAGAACTGAGGCTTTCTTT
.	many	TRBV20-1	TRBJ2-1	CSASPYNEQFF	TGCAGTGCTAGCCCCTACAATGAGCAGTTCTTC
.	medium-sized	TRBV5-1	TRBJ2-1	CASTLDTNSYNEQFF	TGCGCCAGCACCCTCGACACCAACTCCTACAATGAGCAGTTCTTC
.	many	TRBV3-1	TRBJ1-1	CASSQRVNTEAFF	TGTGCCAGCAGCCAAAGGGTGAACACTGAAGCTTTCTTT
TRBD2	many	TRBV7-2	TRBJ2-5	CASSLGLAGGGQETQYF	TGTGCCAGCAGCTTAGGACTAGCGGGAGGAGGGCAAGAGACCCAGTACTTC
.	medium-sized	TRBV6-1	TRBJ2-2	CASSESDTGELFF	TGTGCCAGCAGTGAATCGGACACCGGGGAGCTGTTTTTT
TRBD1	few	TRBV5-4	TRBJ1-1	CASSADRGLRELFRATTEAFF	TGTGCCAGCAGCGCCGACAGGGGGCTACGAGAATTGTTTCGGGCTACCACTGAAGCTTTCTTT
.	.	TRBV6-2/TRBV6-3	TRBJ2-6	CAISYESSGANVLTF	TGTGCCATCAGTTACGAGTCTTCTGGGGCCAACGTCCTTACTTTC
.	many	TRBV7-9	TRBJ2-7	CASSLGVGAYEQYF	TGTGCCAGCAGCTTAGGAGTCGGAGCCTACGAGCAGTACTTC